This T cell receptor (beta chain) appears in the sequencing data of a study of blood T cell repertoires in COVID-19. Measured with immunoSEQ multiplex PCR; TCRdb has only the in-frame clones, and not every one. The sample has some 250,000 clones; about 80% are singletons. Participant-reported clinical history was the basis for cohort assignment. This clone was recorded only once. V lost 3 bases to trimming and J lost 10 bases, with 18 bases between them. The CDR3 is made up of 13 amino acids. Per the germline V gene, CDR1 is DFQATT and CDR2 is SNEGSKA (reference sequence). The chain employs TRBV20-1 and TRBJ1-1; D is possibly TRBD1 (6 bases). The sequence came from a man aged 35-49 years who had recovered from COVID-19. The sequenced material came from PBMCs or T cells enriched from blood (not recorded which). The CDR3: CSASTGTASGAFF. Written as DNA, the CDR3 is TGCAGTGCTAGTACAGGGACCGCATCAGGAGCTTTCTTT.